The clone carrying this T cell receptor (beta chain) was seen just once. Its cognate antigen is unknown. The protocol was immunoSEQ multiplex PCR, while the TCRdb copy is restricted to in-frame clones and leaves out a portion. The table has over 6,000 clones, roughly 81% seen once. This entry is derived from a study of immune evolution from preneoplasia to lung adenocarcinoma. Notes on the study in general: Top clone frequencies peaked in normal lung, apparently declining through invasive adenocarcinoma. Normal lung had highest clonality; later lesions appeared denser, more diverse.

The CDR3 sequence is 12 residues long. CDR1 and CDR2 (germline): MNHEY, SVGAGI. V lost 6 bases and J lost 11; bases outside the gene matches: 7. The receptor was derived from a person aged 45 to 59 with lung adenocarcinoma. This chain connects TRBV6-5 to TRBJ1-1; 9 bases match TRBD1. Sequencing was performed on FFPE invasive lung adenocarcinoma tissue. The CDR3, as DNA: TGTGCCAGCAGGCGGACAGGGGTTGGTGCTTTCTTT. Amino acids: CASRRTGVGAFF.